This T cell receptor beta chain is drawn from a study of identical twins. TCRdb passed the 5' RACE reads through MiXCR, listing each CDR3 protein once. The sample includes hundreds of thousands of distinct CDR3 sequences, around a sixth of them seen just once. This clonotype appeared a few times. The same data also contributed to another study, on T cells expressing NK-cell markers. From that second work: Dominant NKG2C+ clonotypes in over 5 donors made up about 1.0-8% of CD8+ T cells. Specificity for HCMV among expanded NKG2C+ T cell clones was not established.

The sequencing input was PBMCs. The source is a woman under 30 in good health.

The CDR3 spells CASSLVGGQGASYEQYF. In nucleotides, the CDR3 is TGTGCCAGCTCCCTCGTGGGGGGACAGGGGGCCTCCTACGAGCAGTACTTC. The chain joins TRBV27 to TRBJ2-7; 12 bases agree with TRBD1. V lost 8 bases, J lost 0 bases, and 11 bases stayed unmatched. The germline V gene has CDR1 MNHEY and CDR2 SMNVEV (reference sequence). This CDR3 spans 17 amino acids.